The clone carrying this TCR beta chain was picked up a small number of times. Trimming took 1 base from V and 1 from J, leaving 16 bases between them. This CDR3 is 16 amino acids long. Germline CDR1 is GTSNPN and CDR2 is SVGIG (reference sequence). The data were produced by immunoSEQ multiplex PCR, yet TCRdb's version contains in-frame clones alone and is incomplete. The sample includes around 82,000 clones, 70% to 85% of them seen just once. The data derive from a study of radiotherapy plus CTLA-4 blockade in lung cancer. Focal radiation plus CTLA-4 blockade with ipilimumab was administered to patients who had chemo-refractory metastatic non-small-cell lung cancer.

The material sequenced was peripheral blood, taken from a patient treated with radiotherapy plus ipilimumab. The chain couples TRBV30 to TRBJ1-1; D is uncertain. The receptor's source is a human donor with non-small cell lung cancer who had stable disease on radiotherapy plus ipilimumab. The DNA of the CDR3 is TGTGCCTGGAGTGCCCCGGCCCCAGTGGAGAACACTGAAGCTTTCTTT. Translated: CAWSAPAPVENTEAFF.